The 25 T cell receptor beta chains listed next were all sequenced from one sample in a study of beta chain features in type 1 diabetes. Their antigen targets remain unknown. All of the isolated RNA was reverse transcribed, so expressed TCRB transcripts were sequenced. Sequenced by immunoSEQ multiplex PCR; TCRdb stores in-frame clones only, minus some. There are about 340,000 clones in the sample; approximately 12% occur only once, and 0.013% to 0.015% lies in the top ten. Overall study results and limits: Patients with Type 1 diabetes showed moderately but significantly shorter TCRB CDR3s in all four CD4+ subsets.

Sequenced: naive CD4+ T cells from blood. All receptors derive from a woman aged 18-29 years with type 1 diabetes.

V and J are TRBV6-5 and TRBJ1-2; possible D gene TRBD1, 6 bases. The CDR3 is made up of 14 amino acids. V lost 10 bases and J lost 4, with 19 bases in between. The germline CDR1 and CDR2 sequences are MNHEY and SVGAGI. Here the CDR3 reads CATWGLGQLYGYTF. CDR3 nucleotide sequence: TGTGCCACCTGGGGGCTTGGGCAGCTCTATGGCTACACCTTC.

The chain employs TRBV29-1 and TRBJ1-3; the match to TRBD1 covers 7 bases. There are 11 residues in the CDR3. Germline V gene lookup returns CDR1 SQVTM and CDR2 ANQGSEA. The V gene end was trimmed by 7 bases and the J gene end by 7 bases; junction bases not matched to a gene: 4. The CDR3 DNA follows: TGCAGCGCCCTGACAGGGAACACCATATATTTT. Its translation is CSALTGNTIYF.

The rearrangement joins TRBV27 to TRBJ2-1; 13 nucleotides agree with TRBD2. Germline values: CDR1 MNHEY, CDR2 SMNVEV (reference sequence). The CDR3 extends over 15 amino acids. J gave up 6 bases and V 5 bases, and 4 bases lay outside the gene matches. DNA for the CDR3: TGTGCCAGCAGTACTACTAGCGGGAGGGGCAATGAGCAGTTCTTC. Translated: CASSTTSGRGNEQFF.

In this sample, this clone turned up a few times. V is TRBV23-1 and J is TRBJ1-5; D may be TRBD1 (6 bases). TRBV23-1 is noted as an ORF with a role that remains uncertain. The CDR3 consists of 17 residues. The V and J ends lost 4 bases and 2 bases respectively, with 18 bases between them. The CDR3 sequence: CASSLLSHRERNQPQHF. The CDR3 DNA reads TGCGCCAGCAGTCTACTTAGCCACAGGGAGCGCAATCAGCCCCAGCATTTT.

The rearrangement links TRBV9 to TRBJ2-7; D is perhaps TRBD1 (6 bases). Germline V lookup: CDR1 SGDLS, CDR2 YYNGEE. The CDR3 runs 14 residues. The V end lost 4 bases, the J end lost 3 bases, and 14 bases lay between the germline ends. CDR3 amino acids: CASSPTGHLYEQYF. The CDR3 DNA follows: TGTGCCAGCAGCCCTACGGGACATCTCTACGAGCAGTACTTC. Complete variable domain (other parts from reference TRBV9 and TRBJ2-7): DSGVTQTPKHLITATGQRVTLRCSPRSGDLSVYWYQQSLDQGLQFLIQYYNGEERAKGNILERFSAQQFPDLHSELNLSSLELGDSALYFCASSPTGHLYEQYFGPGTRLTVT.

The chain combines TRBV4-3 with TRBJ2-2; 11 nucleotides match TRBD2. The V and J ends lost 1 base and 0 bases, in that order; junction bases with no gene match: 4. Germline V lookup: CDR1 LGHNA, CDR2 YSLEER. CDR3 length: 18 residues. CDR3 region: CASSQGLAGGANTGELFF. As DNA, the CDR3 is TGCGCCAGCAGCCAAGGGCTAGCGGGAGGCGCGAACACCGGGGAGCTGTTTTTT.

This clone was counted between two and nine times. The V and J genes are TRBV18 and TRBJ2-1, with 7 positions matching TRBD1. Losses at the gene ends were 5 bases for V and 16 bases for J; bases not matched to a gene: 11. The CDR3 is 12 residues long. Germline CDR1 and CDR2: KGHSH and LQKENI. The CDR3 DNA follows: TGTGCCAGCTCATCCTCCGACAGGGATCAATTCTTC. It encodes CASSSSDRDQFF.

This clone was observed a few times. This chain connects TRBV30 to TRBJ2-7, with 9 bases matching TRBD2. Trimming took 0 bases from V and 2 from J; bases not matched to a gene: 5. CDR1 is GTSNPN, CDR2 SVGIG, per germline (reference sequence). This CDR3 comprises 15 residues. The CDR3 region has the DNA TGTGCCTGGAGTGTACGGGGCGGGAGGGCCTACGAGCAGTACTTC. It translates to CAWSVRGGRAYEQYF.

The chain recombines TRBV14 with TRBJ2-1, with D tentatively TRBD1 (7 bases). Trimming cost V 4 bases and J 0 bases, with 19 bases left between them. Germline CDR1 SGHDN, CDR2 FVKESK. The CDR3 runs 18 residues. CDR3 nucleotides: TGTGCCAGCAGCCTATCCACAGGGGACTGGAGCTCCTACAATGAGCAGTTCTTC. This gives the protein CASSLSTGDWSSYNEQFF.

The chain has TRBV7-2 and TRBJ1-1; 7 nucleotides agree with TRBD1. The ends lost 5 bases at V and 4 bases at J; junction bases unmatched: 10. Germline V gives CDR1 SGHTA, CDR2 FQGNSA. The CDR3 runs to 15 residues. CDR3 protein: CASSTRRGTGTEAFF. As DNA, the CDR3 is TGTGCCAGCAGCACCCGCAGGGGGACGGGCACTGAAGCTTTCTTT.

This clone was picked up a small number of times. V is TRBV28 and J is TRBJ2-1; 8 bases are shared with TRBD2. This CDR3 has 15 amino acids. Per germline, CDR1 MDHEN and CDR2 SYDVKM. J lost 8 bases, V lost 7 bases, and 13 bases had no gene match. This chain's CDR3 is CASTISGGPRDEQFF. CDR3 DNA: TGTGCCAGCACCATCTCGGGAGGGCCTAGGGATGAGCAGTTCTTC.

CDR3 bases: TGTGCCTGGAGTGTAGAAGGACAGGGTACGACCTTC. Translation gives CAWSVEGQGTTF. The chain links TRBV30 to TRBJ1-2; 8 bases fit TRBD1. The CDR3 sequence is 12 residues long. In germline, CDR1 is GTSNPN, CDR2 SVGIG (reference sequence). J was trimmed by 14 bases and V by 0 bases; bases with no gene match: 8. Looking up the rest from reference TRBV30 and TRBJ1-2 gives the full variable domain: SQTIHQWPATLVQPVGSPLSLECTVEGTSNPNLYWYRQAAGRGLQLLFYSVGIGQISSEVPQNLSASRPQDRQFILSSKKLLLSDSGFYLCAWSVEGQGTTFGSGTRLTVV.

The chain joins TRBV2 to TRBJ2-5, with TRBD2 identical over 8 bases. J gave up 5 bases and V 10 bases, and 15 bases lay outside the gene matches. The germline gives CDR1 SNHLY, CDR2 FYNNEI. The CDR3 runs 15 residues. Here the CDR3 reads CATRSGSGPPETQYF. CDR3 nucleotides: TGTGCCACCCGAAGCGGGAGCGGCCCTCCGGAGACCCAGTACTTC.

The V call is TRBV11-1, the J call TRBJ2-3; TRBD2 is a possible D gene (7 bases). CDR3 size: 15 residues. Germline V gene data show CDR1 as SGHAT and CDR2 as FQDESV (reference sequence). The V end lost 5 bases, the J end lost 3 bases, and 15 bases lay between the germline ends. The CDR3 DNA sequence: TGTGCCAGCAGCCCGGGGGCGCGGGGGACAGATACGCAGTATTTT. Its translation: CASSPGARGTDTQYF. The whole variable domain, remainder taken from reference TRBV11-1 and TRBJ2-3, is EAEVAQSPRYKITEKSQAVAFWCDPISGHATLYWYRQILGQGPELLVQFQDESVVDDSQLPKDRFSAERLKGVDSTLKIQPAELGDSAMYLCASSPGARGTDTQYFGPGTRLTVL.

There are a few counts of this clone. The chain couples TRBV19 to TRBJ2-1, with D perhaps TRBD1 (6 bases). Trimming removed 5 bases from V and 6 bases from J, with 14 bases in between. The V gene's germline CDR1 is LNHDA and CDR2 SQIVND (reference sequence). The CDR3 totals 14 residues. The CDR3 sequence: CASSLRQAANEQFF. Written as DNA, the CDR3 is TGTGCCAGTAGTCTCAGACAGGCGGCCAATGAGCAGTTCTTC.

This clone occurred a few times. The gene calls are TRBV5-5 and TRBJ2-1, with 10 positions matching TRBD2. CDR1 SGHKS and CDR2 YYEKEE come from the germline V gene (reference sequence). With V trimmed by 2 bases and J by 7 bases, 21 bases remained unmatched. The CDR3 consists of 20 residues. CDR3 in DNA: TGTGCCAGCAGCTTACGCTCGGGGCTAGCGGGAGCACTTCTGCCGAATGAGCAGTTCTTC. Protein sequence: CASSLRSGLAGALLPNEQFF.

The chain recombines TRBV18 with TRBJ1-1; D not certain. V lost 3 bases, J lost 6 bases, and 8 bases lay in between. Germline CDR1 reads KGHSH; CDR2 reads LQKENI. The CDR3 loop spans 12 amino acids. CDR3 DNA sequence: TGTGCCAGCTCACCGGGCCGTTCTGAAGCTTTCTTT. It encodes CASSPGRSEAFF.

This clone was observed a few times. The chain joins TRBV10-3 to TRBJ2-1, with 9 positions matching TRBD1. The CDR3 loop spans 14 amino acids. Looked up from germline, CDR1 is ENHRY and CDR2 is SYGVKD. The J segment lost 11 bases and the V segment lost 6 bases, leaving 11 bases of the junction unmatched. CDR3 in amino acids: CAIRGPGQGIKQFF. The CDR3 nucleotides are TGTGCCATCAGGGGTCCGGGACAGGGAATAAAGCAGTTCTTC.

In this sample, this clone turned up a few times. The chain links TRBV11-2 to TRBJ2-1; 7 positions match TRBD1. This CDR3 region has 15 residues. With V trimmed by 5 bases and J by 3 bases, 7 bases remained unmatched. CDR1 and CDR2 (germline): SGHAT, FQNNGV. The chain's CDR3 is CASSPDRTSYNEQFF. The CDR3 DNA reads TGTGCCAGCAGCCCGGACAGGACAAGCTACAATGAGCAGTTCTTC.

A few counts support this clone. The genes are TRBV7-2 and TRBJ1-3; D is unclear. This CDR3 comprises 15 residues. CDR1 is SGHTA and CDR2 is FQGNSA in the germline V gene. Trimming shortened V by 1 base and J by 2 bases, and 9 bases separated the two germline ends. The CDR3 sequence is CASSLVGVTGNTIYF. The CDR3 DNA reads TGTGCCAGCAGCTTAGTTGGAGTAACTGGAAACACCATATATTTT.

The chain links TRBV4-1 to TRBJ2-7; tentative D call: TRBD1 (6 bases). The germline gives CDR1 MGHRA, CDR2 YSYEKL. V gave up 2 bases and J gave up 4 bases, with 9 bases separating them. The CDR3 sequence is 13 residues long. The CDR3 sequence is CASSQTGQYEQYF. The CDR3 DNA reads TGCGCCAGCAGCCAAACGGGACAATACGAGCAGTACTTC.

This clone has a handful of counts. This sequence joins TRBV9 and TRBJ2-5; 8 nucleotides line up with TRBD2. CDR1 is SGDLS and CDR2 is YYNGEE in the germline V gene. This CDR3 region has 15 residues. Trimming at V came to 1 base and at J to 2 bases, leaving 4 bases not matched to a gene. DNA of the CDR3: TGTGCCAGCAGCGTAAGCGGGAGACCTCAAGAGACCCAGTACTTC. This codes for CASSVSGRPQETQYF.

This clone showed up just a few times. The CDR3 DNA reads as TGTGCCAGCAACACCGGGACAGGGTATCATGAGCAGTTCTTC. It specifies CASNTGTGYHEQFF. V and J are TRBV28 and TRBJ2-1; 9 bases are shared with TRBD1. Germline V gene lookup returns CDR1 MDHEN and CDR2 SYDVKM. This CDR3 has 14 residues. Trimming removed 7 bases from V and 8 bases from J; junction bases left unmatched: 9.

This clone was found a few times. The V and J genes are TRBV2 and TRBJ1-1, with 7 nucleotides matching TRBD1. V shed 7 bases and J 0 bases; nucleotides not matched to a gene: 8. Germline values: CDR1 SNHLY, CDR2 FYNNEI. The CDR3 contains 15 residues. As DNA, the CDR3 is TGTGCCAGCACCGGGGGGGGGACAGTGAACACTGAAGCTTTCTTT. The encoded protein is CASTGGGTVNTEAFF.

The rearrangement uses TRBV7-9 and TRBJ2-3; a possible D gene is TRBD2 (6 bases). The length of the CDR3 is 15 residues. Germline-derived CDR1 and CDR2 are SEHNR and FQNEAQ (reference sequence). Trimming cost V 7 bases and J 0 bases, with 14 bases left between them. The CDR3 loop reads CASNPGGTSTDTQYF. The CDR3 region has the DNA TGTGCCAGCAATCCTGGCGGGACTAGCACAGATACGCAGTATTTT. The full variable domain, its missing parts supplied by reference TRBV7-9 and TRBJ2-3, is DTGVSQNPRHKITKRGQNVTFRCDPISEHNRLYWYRQTLGQGPEFLTYFQNEAQLEKSRLLSDRFSAERPKGSFSTLEIQRTEQGDSAMYLCASNPGGTSTDTQYFGPGTRLTVL.